The clone carrying this T cell receptor beta chain was detected only a few times. After constant-region reverse-primer amplification, full-length variable regions underwent semi-nested PCR with Nested Universal Primer A. In TCRdb, the 5' RACE reads were re-called with MiXCR into one record per CDR3 protein. This table holds 25,000 to 40,000 distinct CDR3 sequences, about 26% found once. CDR3 length equals 15 residues. Per germline, CDR1 SGHVS and CDR2 FQNEAQ. Losses at the gene ends were 4 bases for V and 2 bases for J; bases not matched to a gene: 5. The chain combines TRBV7-8 with TRBJ2-7; TRBD2 agrees at 10 bases. The receptor was derived from a female donor with breast cancer. Specimen: naive CD4+ T cells sorted from a lymph node. Subset meaning: naive CD4+ T cells, CD4+CD45RA+CD25-. CDR3 DNA sequence: TGTGCCAGCAGCTCTAGCGGGGGCCTTGCCTACGAGCAGTACTTC. Translated: CASSSSGGLAYEQYF.